This TCR beta chain was recovered during a study of T cell repertoires in cytomegalovirus infection. Comments on this clonotype: The antigen is not known.

Via MiXCR, TCRdb re-called the reads, giving one row per CDR3 protein. The data show just under 500,000 distinct CDR3 sequences, around 30% seen once. V lost 3 bases and J lost 2, with 10 bases in between. The length of the CDR3 is 14 residues. The germline V gene encodes CDR1 KGHSH and CDR2 LQKENI. The sequences come from cultured PBMCs, collected from culture after CMV antigen stimulation. The V gene is TRBV18, the J gene TRBJ2-5, with D perhaps being TRBD1 or TRBD2 (5 bases each). The sequence was obtained from a human donor in good health (CMV status not recorded). Some clones in this sample may be carry-over from other donors' samples. Written as DNA, the CDR3 is TGTGCCAGCTCACCTCCGGGACCACAAGAGACCCAGTACTTC. Encoded protein: CASSPPGPQETQYF.